This T cell receptor beta chain was identified in a study of beta chain features in type 1 diabetes. Findings of the study overall: Type 1 diabetes patients had fewer VDJ junction insertions and more deletions. HLA influence on TCRB rearrangement stayed unresolved here. Patients showed naive, central memory and Treg TCRB repertoires that appeared more similar than those of healthy donors.

The authors reverse transcribed all of the isolated RNA, so sequencing captured expressed TCRB transcripts. The method was immunoSEQ multiplex PCR; TCRdb's version includes in-frame clones alone and lacks a portion of them. This sample has around 500,000 clones, with over 25% found just once. Remarks on this clone: The antigen is unknown.

The material sequenced was naive CD4+ T cells from blood. The origin of this receptor is a man younger than 35 in good health.

The CDR3 coding sequence is TGTGCCAGCAGCACAAGGACAGGGTTGGCTGAAGCTTTCTTT. Residues: CASSTRTGLAEAFF. The chain has TRBV7-9 and TRBJ1-1, with 8 bases identical to TRBD1. The CDR3 contains 14 residues. Germline V gene sequence: CDR1 SEHNR, CDR2 FQNEAQ (reference sequence). Trimming at V came to 5 bases and at J to 6 bases, leaving 8 bases not matched to a gene.